This note documents a single T cell receptor beta chain sequence. The source of the sample is a study of regulatory T cells in long-lasting Graves disease. CDR3-region Arm-PCR and iRepertoire HTBI primers produced the TCR beta libraries. TCRdb reprocessed the multiplex PCR reads via MiXCR and lists one record per CDR3 protein. The sample yields some 500,000 distinct CDR3 sequences, 15% to 20% seen once. Time point given: newly diagnosed GD, antithyroid drugs for less than 3 months. Isolated PBMC RNA provided the starting material for the TCR library. The authors diagnosed Graves' disease using American Thyroid Association guidelines. With 4 bases removed from V and 4 bases from J, the gap between germline ends came to 14 bases. Looked up from germline, CDR1 is DFQATT and CDR2 is SNEGSKA (reference sequence). The CDR3 runs to 15 residues. These records were also assigned to another study, of T cells in Graves' hyperthyroidism and ophthalmopathy. That source adds: A set of HTBI primers served as the primers for a first-round RT-PCR of the TCR CDR3. In the blood, most expanded thyroid clonotypes above 0.001 appeared as well.

The material sequenced was peripheral blood mononuclear cells (PBMCs), taken at new diagnosis, from a patient treated with antithyroid drugs. The V and J genes are TRBV20-1 and TRBJ1-6; D ambiguous. The clonotype was recovered from a woman aged 35-60 years with Graves disease. Here the CDR3 DNA reads TGCAGTGCTACACAGTCCCCGGGGTATAATTCACCCCTCCACTTT. Translation: CSATQSPGYNSPLHF.